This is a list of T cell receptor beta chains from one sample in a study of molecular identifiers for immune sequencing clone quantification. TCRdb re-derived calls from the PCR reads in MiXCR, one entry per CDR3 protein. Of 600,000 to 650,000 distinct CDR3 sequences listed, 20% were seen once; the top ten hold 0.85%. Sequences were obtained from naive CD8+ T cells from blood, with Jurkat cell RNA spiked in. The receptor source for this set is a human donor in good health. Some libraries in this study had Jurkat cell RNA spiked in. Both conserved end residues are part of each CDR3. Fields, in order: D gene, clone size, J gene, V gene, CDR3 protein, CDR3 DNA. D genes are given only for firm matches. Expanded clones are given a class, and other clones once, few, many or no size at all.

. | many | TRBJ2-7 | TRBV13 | CASSLGLTPHGEQYF | TGTGCCAGCAGCTTAGGCCTGACCCCACACGGCGAGCAGTACTTC
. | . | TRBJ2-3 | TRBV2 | CASSAQIRGYGTDTQCF | TGTGCCAGCAGTGCTCAAATACGGGGGTACGGCACAGATACGCAGTGTTTT
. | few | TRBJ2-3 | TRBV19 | CASSTPPDTQYF | TGTGCCAGTAGTACCCCCCCAGATACGCAGTATTTT
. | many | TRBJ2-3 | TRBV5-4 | CASSGTGAGGTQYF | TGTGCCAGCAGCGGGACGGGGGCCGGAGGTACGCAGTATTTT
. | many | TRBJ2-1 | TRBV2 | CASSEVNYNEQFF | TGTGCCAGCAGTGAAGTCAACTACAATGAGCAGTTCTTC
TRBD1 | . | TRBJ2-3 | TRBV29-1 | CSVDRGRPQYF | TGCAGCGTAGACAGGGGGCGCCCGCAGTATTTT
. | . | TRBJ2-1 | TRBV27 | CASTGGFNEQFF | TGTGCCAGCACTGGAGGGTTCAATGAGCAGTTCTTC
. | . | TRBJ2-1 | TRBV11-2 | CASSLGDYVNEQFF | TGTGCCAGCAGCCTGGGAGACTACGTGAATGAGCAGTTCTTC
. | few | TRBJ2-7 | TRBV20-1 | CSARDQSRPPFAEQYF | TGCAGTGCTAGAGACCAGTCCCGGCCCCCCTTTGCGGAGCAGTACTTC
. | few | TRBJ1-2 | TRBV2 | CASSYGNSYTF | TGTGCCAGCAGTTACGGTAATAGCTACACCTTC
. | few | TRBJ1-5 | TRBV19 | CASSSQGNSNQPQHF | TGTGCCAGTAGTTCCCAGGGTAATAGCAATCAGCCCCAGCATTTT
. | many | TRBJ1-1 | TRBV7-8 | CASSPPPGVSTEAFF | TGTGCCAGCAGCCCCCCGCCAGGGGTGAGCACTGAAGCTTTCTTT
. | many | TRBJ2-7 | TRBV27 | CASSPGLQYEQYF | TGTGCCAGCAGTCCGGGACTCCAATACGAGCAGTACTTC
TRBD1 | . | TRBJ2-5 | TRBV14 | CASSQDVTGRSQETQYF | TGTGCCAGCAGCCAAGATGTGACAGGGCGCTCACAAGAGACCCAGTACTTC